One and the same sample provided the 8 T cell receptor beta chains below, sequenced in a study of CDR3 diversity in severe acne. MiXCR was run by TCRdb on the PCR reads, yielding one entry per CDR3 protein. This table has roughly 93,000 distinct CDR3 sequences, approximately 49% appearing once. The source material was blood. Every receptor here comes from a male donor with severe acne vulgaris.

On this clonotype itself: One end of the junction is discordant with germline, which a read error may explain. The chain links TRBV25-1 to TRBJ2-5; D assignment may be TRBD1 or TRBD2 (5 bases each). Germline lookup yields CDR1 MGHDK and CDR2 SYGVNS. The CDR3 covers 15 residues. The CDR3 DNA sequence: TGCGCCAGCAGCCAGACTCGGGGCTATCAAGAGACCCAGTACTTC. Translated: CASSQTRGYQETQYF.

The CDR3 is CASSLWEGLNTGELFF. DNA of the CDR3: TGTGCCAGCAGTTTATGGGAAGGGTTGAACACCGGGGAGCTGTTTTTT. This rearrangement joins TRBV27 to TRBJ2-2; D call uncertain. The CDR3 is 16 amino acids. The ends were cut back, 1 base at V and 1 base at J, with 10 bases in the middle. CDR1 MNHEY and CDR2 SMNVEV come from the germline V gene (reference sequence).

This clonotype was seen many times. The genes are TRBV20-1 and TRBJ2-3; D is ambiguous. The CDR3 sequence is 12 residues long. The V gene's germline CDR1 is DFQATT and CDR2 SNEGSKA (reference sequence). V was cut by 6 bases and J by 2 bases, with 9 bases left in between. CDR3 bases: TGCAGTGCCAAGTGGTACACAGATACGCAGTATTTT. It specifies CSAKWYTDTQYF.

The rearrangement links TRBV20-1 to TRBJ2-7, with D perhaps matching TRBD2 (7 bases). V lost 5 bases and J 4 bases, leaving 18 bases between the germline ends. The CDR3 has 14 residues. Per the germline V gene, CDR1 is DFQATT and CDR2 is SNEGSKA (reference sequence). The DNA for the CDR3 is TGCAGTGCTGCACAAGCGGGACAAGCTTACGAGCAGTACTTC. As protein: CSAAQAGQAYEQYF.

The chain recombines TRBV5-1 with TRBJ2-2; 8 nucleotides line up with TRBD2. The CDR3 has 17 amino acids. The V gene end was trimmed by 2 bases and the J gene end by 2 bases; junction bases not matched to a gene: 8. CDR1 SGHRS and CDR2 YFSETQ come from the germline V gene. The CDR3 bases are TGCGCCAGCAGCTTTTCAGCGGGAGAGTCAAACACCGGGGAGCTGTTTTTT. Amino acid sequence: CASSFSAGESNTGELFF.

With respect to this clonotype: Mismatch with germline at one junction end may stem from a read error. The chain recombines TRBV27 with TRBJ1-5; D uncertain. This CDR3 is 15 amino acids long. The germline V gene has CDR1 MNHEY and CDR2 SMNVEV (reference sequence). Here the CDR3 reads CASSLSIFGNQPQHF. CDR3 DNA sequence: TGTGCCAGCAGTCTATCGATATTCGGCAATCAGCCCCAGCATTTT.

This clonotype was detected a few times. The genes are TRBV9 and TRBJ2-5; D is unclear. This CDR3 has 15 residues. The V end was cut by 7 bases, the J end by 6 bases, with 22 bases between. Germline values: CDR1 SGDLS, CDR2 YYNGEE. CDR3 protein: CASGPDQYDPKTQYF. Written as DNA, the CDR3 is TGTGCCAGCGGTCCCGACCAGTACGACCCAAAGACCCAGTACTTC.

As concerns this clonotype: The junction and the germline gene differ at one end; a read error may be behind it. This sequence joins TRBV10-1 and TRBJ2-7; D might be TRBD1 (5 bases). The length of the CDR3 is 14 residues. The V gene's germline CDR1 is WNHNN and CDR2 SYGVQD (reference sequence). The CDR3 DNA is TGTGCCATCAGTGAGAGCCCAGGGAACTACGAGCAGTACTTC. Residues: CAISESPGNYEQYF.